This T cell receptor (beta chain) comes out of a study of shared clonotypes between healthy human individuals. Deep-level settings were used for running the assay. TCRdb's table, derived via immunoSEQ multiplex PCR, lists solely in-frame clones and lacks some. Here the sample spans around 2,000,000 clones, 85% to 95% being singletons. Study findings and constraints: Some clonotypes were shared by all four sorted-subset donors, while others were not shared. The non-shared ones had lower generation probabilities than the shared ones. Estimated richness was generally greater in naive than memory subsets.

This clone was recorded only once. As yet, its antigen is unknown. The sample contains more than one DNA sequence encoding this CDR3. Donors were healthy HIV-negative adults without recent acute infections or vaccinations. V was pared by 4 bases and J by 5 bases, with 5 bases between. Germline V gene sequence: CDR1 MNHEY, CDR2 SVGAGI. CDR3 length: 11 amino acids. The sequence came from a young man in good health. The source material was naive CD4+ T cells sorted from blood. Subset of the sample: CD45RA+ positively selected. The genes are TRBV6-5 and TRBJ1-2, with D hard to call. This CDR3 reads CASSSGYGYTF. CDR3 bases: TGTGCCAGCAGTTCGGGGTATGGCTACACCTTC.